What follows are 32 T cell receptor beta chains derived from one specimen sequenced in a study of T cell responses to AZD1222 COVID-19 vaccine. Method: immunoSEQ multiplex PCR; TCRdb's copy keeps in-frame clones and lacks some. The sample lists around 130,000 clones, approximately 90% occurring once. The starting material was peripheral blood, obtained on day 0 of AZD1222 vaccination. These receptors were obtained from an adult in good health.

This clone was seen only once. CDR3 region: CASSLLGLAGDGTTPPDTQYF. The DNA of the CDR3 is TGTGCCAGCAGTTTACTGGGACTAGCGGGAGACGGTACTACCCCCCCAGATACGCAGTATTTT. This chain links TRBV28 with TRBJ2-3; 14 bases fit TRBD2. This CDR3 is 21 amino acids long. Germline V gives CDR1 MDHEN, CDR2 SYDVKM. The ends lost 2 bases at V and 4 bases at J; junction bases unmatched: 17.

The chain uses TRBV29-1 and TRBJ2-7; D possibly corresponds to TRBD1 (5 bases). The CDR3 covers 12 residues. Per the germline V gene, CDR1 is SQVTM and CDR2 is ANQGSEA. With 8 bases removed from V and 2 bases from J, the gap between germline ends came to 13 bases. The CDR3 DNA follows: TGCAGCCTGAGCAGGGTCGCCTACGAGCAGTACTTC. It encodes CSLSRVAYEQYF.

CDR3 sequence (DNA): TGCGCCAGCAGCCAAGATCTACCGGGACTAGCGTACTACGAGCAGTACTTC. This encodes CASSQDLPGLAYYEQYF. V gene TRBV4-1 combines with J gene TRBJ2-7; 10 nucleotides align to TRBD2. CDR3 length: 17 amino acids. CDR1 is MGHRA, CDR2 YSYEKL, per germline. Trimming removed 0 bases from V and 3 bases from J; junction bases left unmatched: 8.

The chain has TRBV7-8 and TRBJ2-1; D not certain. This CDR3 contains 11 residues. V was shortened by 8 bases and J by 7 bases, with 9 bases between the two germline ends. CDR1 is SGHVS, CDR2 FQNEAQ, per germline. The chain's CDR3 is CASGNGNEQFF. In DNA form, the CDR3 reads TGTGCCAGCGGTAACGGGAATGAGCAGTTCTTC.

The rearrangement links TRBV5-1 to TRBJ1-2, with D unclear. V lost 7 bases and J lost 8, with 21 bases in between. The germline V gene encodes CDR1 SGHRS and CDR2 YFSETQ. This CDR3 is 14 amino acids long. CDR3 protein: CASYNPGPGKGYTF. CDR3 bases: TGCGCCAGCTATAACCCGGGTCCCGGGAAGGGCTACACCTTC.

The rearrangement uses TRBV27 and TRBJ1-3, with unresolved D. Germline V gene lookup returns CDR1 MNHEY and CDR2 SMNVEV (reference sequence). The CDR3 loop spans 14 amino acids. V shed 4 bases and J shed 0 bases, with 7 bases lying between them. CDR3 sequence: CASSSHRSGNTIYF. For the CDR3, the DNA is TGTGCCAGCAGTTCCCACCGCTCTGGAAACACCATATATTTT.

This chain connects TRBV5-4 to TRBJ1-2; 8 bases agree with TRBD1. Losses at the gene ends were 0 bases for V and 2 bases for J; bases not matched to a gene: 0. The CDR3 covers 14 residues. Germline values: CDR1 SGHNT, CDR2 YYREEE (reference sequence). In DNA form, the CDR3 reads TGTGCCAGCAGCTTGGACAGGGGGAACTATGGCTACACCTTC. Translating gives CASSLDRGNYGYTF.

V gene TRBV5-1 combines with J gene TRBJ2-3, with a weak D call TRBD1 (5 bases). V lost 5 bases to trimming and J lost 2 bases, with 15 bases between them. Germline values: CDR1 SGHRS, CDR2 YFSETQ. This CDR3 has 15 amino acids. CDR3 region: CASRATRVFTDTQYF. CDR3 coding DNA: TGCGCCAGCAGAGCGACCAGGGTTTTCACAGATACGCAGTATTTT.

In DNA, the CDR3 is TGTGCCAGCAGTGATTCAGGGGGTCGTGGCTACACCTTC. This translates into CASSDSGGRGYTF. The gene calls are TRBV2 and TRBJ1-2, with 7 nucleotides matching TRBD1. Trimming removed 3 bases from V and 7 bases from J; junction bases left unmatched: 5. Germline CDR1 SNHLY, CDR2 FYNNEI. The CDR3 extends over 13 amino acids.

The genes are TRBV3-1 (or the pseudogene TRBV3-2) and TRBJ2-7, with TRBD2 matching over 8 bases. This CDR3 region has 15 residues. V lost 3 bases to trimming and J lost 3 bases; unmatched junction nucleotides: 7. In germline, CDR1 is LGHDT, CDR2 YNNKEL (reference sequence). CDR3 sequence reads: CASSQFSGTSYEQYF. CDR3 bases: TGTGCCAGCAGCCAGTTTAGCGGGACCAGCTACGAGCAGTACTTC.

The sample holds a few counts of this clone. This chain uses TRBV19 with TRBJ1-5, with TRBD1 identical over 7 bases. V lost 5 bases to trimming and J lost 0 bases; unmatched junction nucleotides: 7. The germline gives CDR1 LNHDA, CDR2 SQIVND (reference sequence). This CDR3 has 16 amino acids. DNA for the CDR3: TGTGCCAGTAGTCTGGGACAGATTTATAGCAATCAGCCCCAGCATTTT. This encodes CASSLGQIYSNQPQHF.

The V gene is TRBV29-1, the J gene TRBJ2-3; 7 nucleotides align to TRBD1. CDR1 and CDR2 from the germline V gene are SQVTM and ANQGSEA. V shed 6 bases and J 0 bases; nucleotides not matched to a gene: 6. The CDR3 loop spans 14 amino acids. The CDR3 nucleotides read TGCAGCGTCGGACAGGCTTCTAGCACAGATACGCAGTATTTT. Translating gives CSVGQASSTDTQYF.

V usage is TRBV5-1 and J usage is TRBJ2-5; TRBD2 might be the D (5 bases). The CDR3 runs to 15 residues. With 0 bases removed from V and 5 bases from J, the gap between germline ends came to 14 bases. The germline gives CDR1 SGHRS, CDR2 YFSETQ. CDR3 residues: CASSLVWGVKETQYF. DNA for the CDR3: TGCGCCAGCAGCTTGGTTTGGGGAGTTAAGGAGACCCAGTACTTC.

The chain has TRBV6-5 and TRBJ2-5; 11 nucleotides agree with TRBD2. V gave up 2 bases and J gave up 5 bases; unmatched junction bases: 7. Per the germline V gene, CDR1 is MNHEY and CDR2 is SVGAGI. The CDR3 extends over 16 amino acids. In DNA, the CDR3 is TGTGCCAGCAGTTACGGCCTAGCGGGAGGTGAGGAGACCCAGTACTTC. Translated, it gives CASSYGLAGGEETQYF.

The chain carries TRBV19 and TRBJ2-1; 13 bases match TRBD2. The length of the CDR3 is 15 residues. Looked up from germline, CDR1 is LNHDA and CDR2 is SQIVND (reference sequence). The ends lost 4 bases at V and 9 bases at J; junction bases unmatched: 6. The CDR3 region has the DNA TGTGCCAGTAGTAACGGACTAGCGGGAGAGGGTGAGCAGTTCTTC. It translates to CASSNGLAGEGEQFF.

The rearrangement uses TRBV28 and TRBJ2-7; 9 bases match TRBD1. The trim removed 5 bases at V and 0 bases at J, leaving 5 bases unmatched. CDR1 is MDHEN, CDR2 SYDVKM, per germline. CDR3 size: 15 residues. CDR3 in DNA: TGTGCCAGCAGTCCCCGGGACAGGGCCTCCTACGAGCAGTACTTC. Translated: CASSPRDRASYEQYF.

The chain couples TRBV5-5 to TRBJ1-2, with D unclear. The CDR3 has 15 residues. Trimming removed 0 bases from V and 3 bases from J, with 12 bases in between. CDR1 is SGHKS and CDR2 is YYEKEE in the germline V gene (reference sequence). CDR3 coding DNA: TGTGCCAGCAGCTTGGGGAAGGGTTATGACTATGGCTACACCTTC. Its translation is CASSLGKGYDYGYTF.

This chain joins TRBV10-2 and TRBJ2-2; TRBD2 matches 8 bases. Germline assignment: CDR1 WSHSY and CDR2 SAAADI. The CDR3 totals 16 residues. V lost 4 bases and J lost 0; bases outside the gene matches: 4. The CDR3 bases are TGCGCCAGCAGTGGACGCGGGGGGACGAACACCGGGGAGCTGTTTTTT. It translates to CASSGRGGTNTGELFF.

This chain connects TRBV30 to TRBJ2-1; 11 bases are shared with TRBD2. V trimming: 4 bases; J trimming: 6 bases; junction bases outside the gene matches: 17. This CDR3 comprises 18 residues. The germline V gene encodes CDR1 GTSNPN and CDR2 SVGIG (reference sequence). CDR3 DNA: TGTGCCTGGATACGTTTTTTTGGGACTAGCGGTGAGTCCAATGAGCAGTTCTTC. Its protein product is CAWIRFFGTSGESNEQFF.

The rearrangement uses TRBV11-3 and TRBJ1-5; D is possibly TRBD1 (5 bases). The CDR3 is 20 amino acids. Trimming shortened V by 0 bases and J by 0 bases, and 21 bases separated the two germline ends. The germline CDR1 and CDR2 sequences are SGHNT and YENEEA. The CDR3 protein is CASSLELIVWGTYSNQPQHF. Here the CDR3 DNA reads TGTGCCAGCAGCTTAGAGCTTATCGTGTGGGGGACCTATAGCAATCAGCCCCAGCATTTT.

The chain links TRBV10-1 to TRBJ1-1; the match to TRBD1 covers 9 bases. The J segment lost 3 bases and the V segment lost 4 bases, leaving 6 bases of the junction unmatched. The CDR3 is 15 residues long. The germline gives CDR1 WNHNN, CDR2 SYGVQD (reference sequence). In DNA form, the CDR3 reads TGCGCCAGCAGTGCCCGGACAGGGGCTTACACTGAAGCTTTCTTT. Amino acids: CASSARTGAYTEAFF.

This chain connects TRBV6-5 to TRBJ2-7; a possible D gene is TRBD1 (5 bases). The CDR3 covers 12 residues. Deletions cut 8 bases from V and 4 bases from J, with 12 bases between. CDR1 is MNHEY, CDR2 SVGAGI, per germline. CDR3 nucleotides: TGTGCCAGCCCAGGGCCCCCGTACGAGCAGTACTTC. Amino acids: CASPGPPYEQYF.

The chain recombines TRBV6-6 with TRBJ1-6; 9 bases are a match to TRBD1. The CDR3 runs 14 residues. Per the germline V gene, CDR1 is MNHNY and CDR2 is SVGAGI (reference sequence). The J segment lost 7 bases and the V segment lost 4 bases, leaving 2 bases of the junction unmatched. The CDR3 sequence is CASSWTGENSPLHF. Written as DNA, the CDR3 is TGTGCCAGCAGTTGGACAGGGGAGAATTCACCCCTCCACTTT.

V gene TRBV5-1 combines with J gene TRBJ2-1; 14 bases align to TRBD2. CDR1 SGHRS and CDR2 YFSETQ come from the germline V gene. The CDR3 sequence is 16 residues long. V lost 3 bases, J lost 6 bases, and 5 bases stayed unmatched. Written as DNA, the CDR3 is TGCGCCAGCAGCTGGACTAGCGGGGGGTCCCGCAATGAGCAGTTCTTC. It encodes CASSWTSGGSRNEQFF.

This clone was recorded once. CDR3 nucleotide sequence: TGCGCCAGCACACCCGATGGTAGGGGAGGGGAGACCCAGTACTTC. Translated: CASTPDGRGGETQYF. This chain uses TRBV5-1 with TRBJ2-5, with 7 positions matching TRBD2. Germline lookup yields CDR1 SGHRS and CDR2 YFSETQ. The CDR3 loop spans 15 amino acids. Losses at the gene ends were 6 bases for V and 5 bases for J; bases not matched to a gene: 13. Based on the CDR3 plus reference TRBV5-1 and TRBJ2-5, the full variable domain is KAGVTQTPRYLIKTRGQQVTLSCSPISGHRSVSWYQQTPGQGLQFLFEYFSETQRNKGNFPGRFSGRQFSNSRSEMNVSTLELGDSALYLCASTPDGRGGETQYFGPGTRLLVL.

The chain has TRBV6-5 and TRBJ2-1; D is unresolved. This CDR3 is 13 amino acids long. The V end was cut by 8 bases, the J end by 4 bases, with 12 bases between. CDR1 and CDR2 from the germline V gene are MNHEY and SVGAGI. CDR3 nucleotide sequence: TGTGCCAGCGGCGGTAGAAGTTACAATGAGCAGTTCTTC. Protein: CASGGRSYNEQFF.

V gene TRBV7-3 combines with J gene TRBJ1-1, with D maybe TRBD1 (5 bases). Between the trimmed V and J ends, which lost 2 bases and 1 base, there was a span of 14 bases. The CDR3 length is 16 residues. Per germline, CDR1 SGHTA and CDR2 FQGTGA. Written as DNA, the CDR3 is TGTGCCAGCAGCTTAGTTGGGGGTTTGAAGAACACTGAAGCTTTCTTT. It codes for CASSLVGGLKNTEAFF.

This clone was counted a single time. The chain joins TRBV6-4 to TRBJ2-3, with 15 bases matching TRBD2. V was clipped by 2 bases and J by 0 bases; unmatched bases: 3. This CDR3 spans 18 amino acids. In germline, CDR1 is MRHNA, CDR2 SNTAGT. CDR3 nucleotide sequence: TGTGCCAGCAGTGACCCCGGGACTAGCGGGGGGAGCACAGATACGCAGTATTTT. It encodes CASSDPGTSGGSTDTQYF.

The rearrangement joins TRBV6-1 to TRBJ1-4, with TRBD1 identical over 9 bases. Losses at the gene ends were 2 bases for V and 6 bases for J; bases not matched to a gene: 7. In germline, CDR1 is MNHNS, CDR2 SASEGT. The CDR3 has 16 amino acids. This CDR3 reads CASSESSGQGDEKLFF. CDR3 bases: TGTGCCAGCAGTGAATCCTCGGGACAGGGCGATGAAAAACTGTTTTTT.

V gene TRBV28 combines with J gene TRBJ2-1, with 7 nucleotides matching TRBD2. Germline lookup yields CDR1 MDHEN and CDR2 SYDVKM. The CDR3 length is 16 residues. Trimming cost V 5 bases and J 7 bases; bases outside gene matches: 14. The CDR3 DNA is TGTGCCAGCAGTCTTAGGGCTAGCGGCCAGCCAAATGAGCAGTTCTTC. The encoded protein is CASSLRASGQPNEQFF.

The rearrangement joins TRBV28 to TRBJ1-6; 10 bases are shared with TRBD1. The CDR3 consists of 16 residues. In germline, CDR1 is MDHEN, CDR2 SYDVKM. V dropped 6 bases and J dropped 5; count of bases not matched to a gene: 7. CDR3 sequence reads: CASSGYGTGDNSPLHF. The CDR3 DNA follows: TGTGCCAGCAGCGGGTACGGGACAGGGGATAATTCACCCCTCCACTTT.

CDR3 sequence (DNA): TGTGCCAGCAGCCGTGGCGGGGCGACTGGGGCCAACGTCCTGACTTTC. Amino acids: CASSRGGATGANVLTF. The J gene is TRBJ2-6, the V gene TRBV28, with a weak D call TRBD2 (6 bases). V lost 6 bases, J lost 2 bases, and 14 bases lay in between. This CDR3 spans 16 amino acids. Looked up from germline, CDR1 is MDHEN and CDR2 is SYDVKM.